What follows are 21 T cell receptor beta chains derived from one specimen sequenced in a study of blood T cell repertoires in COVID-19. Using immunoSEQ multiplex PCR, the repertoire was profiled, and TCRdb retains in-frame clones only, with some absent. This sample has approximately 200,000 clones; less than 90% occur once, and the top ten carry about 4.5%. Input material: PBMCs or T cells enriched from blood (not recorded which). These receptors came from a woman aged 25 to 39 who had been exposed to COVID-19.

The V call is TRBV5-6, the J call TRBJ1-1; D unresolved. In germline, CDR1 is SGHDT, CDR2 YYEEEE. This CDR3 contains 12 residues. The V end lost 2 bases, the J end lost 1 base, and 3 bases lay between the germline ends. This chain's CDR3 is CASSFGNTEAFF. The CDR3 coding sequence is TGTGCCAGCAGCTTCGGGAACACTGAAGCTTTCTTT.

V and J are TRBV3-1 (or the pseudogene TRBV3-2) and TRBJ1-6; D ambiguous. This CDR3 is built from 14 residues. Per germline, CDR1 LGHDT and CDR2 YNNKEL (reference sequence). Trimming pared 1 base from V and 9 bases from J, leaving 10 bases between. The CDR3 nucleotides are TGTGCCAGCAGCCAAGGTGGTACGAGTTCACCCCTCCACTTT. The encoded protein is CASSQGGTSSPLHF.

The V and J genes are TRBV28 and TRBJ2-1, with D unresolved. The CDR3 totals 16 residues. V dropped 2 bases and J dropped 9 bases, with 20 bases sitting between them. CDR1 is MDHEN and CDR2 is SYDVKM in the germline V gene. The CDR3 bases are TGTGCCAGCAGTTTACAAGGCCACCTGGAGTCCGGTGAGCAGTTCTTC. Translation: CASSLQGHLESGEQFF.

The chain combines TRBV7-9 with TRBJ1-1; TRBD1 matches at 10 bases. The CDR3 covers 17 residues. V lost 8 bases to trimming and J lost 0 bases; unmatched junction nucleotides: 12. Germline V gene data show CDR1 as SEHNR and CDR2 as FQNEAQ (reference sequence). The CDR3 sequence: CASGPLGTGVMNTEAFF. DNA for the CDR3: TGTGCCAGCGGCCCCTTAGGGACAGGGGTCATGAACACTGAAGCTTTCTTT.

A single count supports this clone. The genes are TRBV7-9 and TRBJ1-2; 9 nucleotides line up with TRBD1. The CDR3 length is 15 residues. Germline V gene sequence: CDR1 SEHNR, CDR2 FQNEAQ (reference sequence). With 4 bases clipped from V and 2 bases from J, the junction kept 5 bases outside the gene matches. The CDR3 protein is CASSSGGQGNYGYTF. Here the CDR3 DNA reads TGTGCCAGCAGCTCCGGGGGACAGGGAAACTATGGCTACACCTTC.

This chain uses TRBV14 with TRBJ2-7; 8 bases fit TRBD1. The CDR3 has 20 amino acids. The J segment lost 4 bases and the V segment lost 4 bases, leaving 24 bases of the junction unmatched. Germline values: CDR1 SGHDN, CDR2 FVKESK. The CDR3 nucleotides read TGTGCCAGCAGCCCTGACAGGGTCGAGGTCCCGGGGACAGGCTCGTACGAGCAGTACTTC. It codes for CASSPDRVEVPGTGSYEQYF.

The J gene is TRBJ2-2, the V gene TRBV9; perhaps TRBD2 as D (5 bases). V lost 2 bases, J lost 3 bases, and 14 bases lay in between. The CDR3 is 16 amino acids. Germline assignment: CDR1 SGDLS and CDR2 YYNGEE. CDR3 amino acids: CASSVSIAMDTGELFF. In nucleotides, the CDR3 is TGTGCCAGCAGCGTCTCCATAGCGATGGACACCGGGGAGCTGTTTTTT.

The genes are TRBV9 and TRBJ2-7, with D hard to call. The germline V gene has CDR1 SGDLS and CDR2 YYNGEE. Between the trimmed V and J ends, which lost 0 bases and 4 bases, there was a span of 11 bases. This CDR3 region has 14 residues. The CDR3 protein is CASSVGANPYEQYF. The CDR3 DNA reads TGTGCCAGCAGCGTAGGAGCCAACCCTTACGAGCAGTACTTC.

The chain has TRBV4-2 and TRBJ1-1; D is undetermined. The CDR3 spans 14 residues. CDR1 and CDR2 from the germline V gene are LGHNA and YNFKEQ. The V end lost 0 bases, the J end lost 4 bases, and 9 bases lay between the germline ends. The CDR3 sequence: CASSQDLSSTEAFF. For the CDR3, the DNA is TGTGCCAGCAGCCAAGATCTGTCTAGCACTGAAGCTTTCTTT.

CDR3 region: CASQEMLGAQGTYEQYF. CDR3 bases: TGCGCCAGCCAGGAGATGCTAGGGGCGCAGGGGACCTACGAGCAGTACTTC. V and J are TRBV5-1 and TRBJ2-7; D is perhaps TRBD1 (6 bases). V was pared by 7 bases and J by 2 bases, with 25 bases between. There are 17 residues in the CDR3. The germline gives CDR1 SGHRS, CDR2 YFSETQ.

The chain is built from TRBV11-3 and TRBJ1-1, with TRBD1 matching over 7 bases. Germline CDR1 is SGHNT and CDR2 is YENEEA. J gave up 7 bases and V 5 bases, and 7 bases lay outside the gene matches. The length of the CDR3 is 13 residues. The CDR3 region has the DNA TGTGCCAGCAGCCCAGGGGGGACAGTTGAAGCTTTCTTT. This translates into CASSPGGTVEAFF. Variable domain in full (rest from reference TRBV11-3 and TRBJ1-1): EAGVVQSPRYKIIEKKQPVAFWCNPISGHNTLYWYLQNLGQGPELLIRYENEEAVDDSQLPKDRFSAERLKGVDSTLKIQPAELGDSAVYLCASSPGGTVEAFFGQGTRLTVV.

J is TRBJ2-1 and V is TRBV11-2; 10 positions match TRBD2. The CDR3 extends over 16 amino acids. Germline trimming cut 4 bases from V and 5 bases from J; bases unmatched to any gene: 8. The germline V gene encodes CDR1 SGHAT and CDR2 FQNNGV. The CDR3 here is CASSSRLAGEHNEQFF. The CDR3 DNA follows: TGTGCCAGCAGCTCCCGCCTAGCGGGGGAGCACAATGAGCAGTTCTTC.

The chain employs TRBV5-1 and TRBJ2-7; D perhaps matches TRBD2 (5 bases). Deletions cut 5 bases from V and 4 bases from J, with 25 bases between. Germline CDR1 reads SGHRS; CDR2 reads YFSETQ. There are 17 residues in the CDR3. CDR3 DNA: TGCGCCAGCAGTCCTACCGACTATCCGGACGTTAGATACGAGCAGTACTTC. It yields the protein CASSPTDYPDVRYEQYF.

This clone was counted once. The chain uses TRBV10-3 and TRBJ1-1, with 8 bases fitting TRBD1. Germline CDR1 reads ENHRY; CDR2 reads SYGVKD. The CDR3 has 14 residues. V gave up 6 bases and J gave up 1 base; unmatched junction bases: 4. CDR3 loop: CAIRPGQENTEAFF. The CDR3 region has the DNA TGTGCCATCAGGCCGGGACAGGAGAACACTGAAGCTTTCTTT.

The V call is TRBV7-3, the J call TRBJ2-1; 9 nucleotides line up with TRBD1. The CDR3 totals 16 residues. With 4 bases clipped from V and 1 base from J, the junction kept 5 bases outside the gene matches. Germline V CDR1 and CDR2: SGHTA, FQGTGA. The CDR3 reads CASSYLGTGSYNEQFF. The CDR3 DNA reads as TGTGCCAGCAGCTACCTCGGGACAGGGTCCTACAATGAGCAGTTCTTC.

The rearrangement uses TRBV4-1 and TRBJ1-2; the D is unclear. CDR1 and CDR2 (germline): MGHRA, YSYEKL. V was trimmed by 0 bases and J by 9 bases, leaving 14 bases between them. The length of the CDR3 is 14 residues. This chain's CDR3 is CASSQEGAGLSYTF. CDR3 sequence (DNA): TGCGCCAGCAGCCAAGAGGGCGCGGGTTTAAGCTACACCTTC.

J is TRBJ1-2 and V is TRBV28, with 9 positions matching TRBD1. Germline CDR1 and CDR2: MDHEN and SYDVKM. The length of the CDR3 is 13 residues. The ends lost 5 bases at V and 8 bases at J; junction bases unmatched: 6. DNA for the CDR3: TGTGCCAGCAGTCCCGGGACAGGGCGCGGCTACACCTTC. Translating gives CASSPGTGRGYTF.

This CDR3 is CATQGARLEKLFF. In DNA form, the CDR3 reads TGTGCCACCCAGGGGGCTCGGTTGGAAAAACTGTTTTTT. V gene TRBV24-1 combines with J gene TRBJ1-4, with 8 nucleotides matching TRBD1. This CDR3 has 13 residues. Trimming removed 9 bases from V and 8 bases from J; junction bases left unmatched: 7. The germline V gene has CDR1 KGHDR and CDR2 SFDVKD.

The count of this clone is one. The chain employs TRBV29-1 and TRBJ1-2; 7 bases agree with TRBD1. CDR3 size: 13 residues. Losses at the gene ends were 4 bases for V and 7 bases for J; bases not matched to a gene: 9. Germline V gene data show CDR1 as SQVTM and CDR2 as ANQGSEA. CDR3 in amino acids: CSVAEGGGSGYTF. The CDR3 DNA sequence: TGCAGCGTTGCCGAAGGGGGCGGGTCTGGCTACACCTTC.

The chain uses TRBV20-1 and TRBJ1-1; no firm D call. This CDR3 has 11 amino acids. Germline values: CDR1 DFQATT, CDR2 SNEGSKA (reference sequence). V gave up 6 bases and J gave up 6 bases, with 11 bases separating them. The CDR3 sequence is CSAGGRSEAFF. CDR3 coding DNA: TGCAGTGCGGGAGGACGGTCTGAAGCTTTCTTT.

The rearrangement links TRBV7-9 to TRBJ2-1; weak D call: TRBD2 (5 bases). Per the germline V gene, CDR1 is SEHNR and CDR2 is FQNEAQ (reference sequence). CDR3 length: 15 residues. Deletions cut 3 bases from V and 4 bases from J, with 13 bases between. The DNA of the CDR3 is TGTGCCAGCAGCTTGGGGAGTGACGGGTACAATGAGCAGTTCTTC. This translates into CASSLGSDGYNEQFF.